The entry below gives a single T cell receptor (beta chain) sequence along with its context. The antigen this receptor binds is unknown. One end of the junction is discordant with germline, which a read error may explain. For each enrolled patient, mismatch repair deficiency was established using either polymerase chain reaction or immunohistochemistry. A few patients who responded to pembrolizumab therapy underwent TCR sequencing. In the phase II trial, pembrolizumab PD-1 blockade was tested prospectively in advanced mismatch repair-deficient cancers, no matter which tissue of origin the cancers came from. Serial peripheral blood T cell samples were collected before and at multiple times after starting PD-1 blockade. Blood sampling times were reported as weeks after the first pembrolizumab dose. This sample stems from a study of PD-1 blockade in mismatch repair-deficient tumors (dated by TCRdb to 2016 to 2017). Regarding the research as a whole: Between late 2013 and September 2016, the trial enrolled 75 to 95 consecutive patients with about eleven types of mismatch repair-deficient cancer, all of whom had received prior treatment and were progressing. Deep sequencing of TCR CDR3 regions was used to track tumor-associated T cell clones in peripheral blood of patients responding to PD-1 blockade.

Library preparation used the immunoSEQ multiplex PCR assay. Imported from immuneACCESS, the table was reduced by TCRdb to in-frame sequences with V and J called. These copies leave out some clones; in studies compared against another copy, an unresolved V gene accounts for under half, and the cause of the remainder is not known. This sample is represented by around 52,000 clones; over 75% of them were singletons. The ten largest clones take up roughly 8.7% of the sample. The paper's findings and limits, for the study overall: Tumor-resident clones, often undetectable in blood before treatment, expanded rapidly after pembrolizumab and then contracted, generally before radiologic responses.

The germline V gene (reference sequence) gives CDR1 as SSHAT and CDR2 as FNYEAQ. The CDR3 numbers 15 residues from cysteine through phenylalanine. The sequence is cut down to CDR3 DNA, 45 bases in frame from base 1. The sample here was peripheral blood, taken roughly 21 weeks after starting pembrolizumab. The clonotype comes from an adult with mismatch repair-deficient cancer. The rearrangement combines TRBV7-7 with TRBJ2-7, and 7 junction bases match TRBD2. CDR3 region: CASSLDLAGANEQYF. The DNA sequence is TGTGCTAGCAGCTTAGATCTCGCGGGAGCTAACGAGCAGTACTTC.